This record looks at one T cell receptor (beta chain) sequence and its context. No antigen is known for it. As to time point: baseline, week 1 (first vaccination visit). Treatment indicated: pre-vaccination baseline after standard-of-care therapy. The V end lost 0 bases, the J end lost 3 bases, and 6 bases lay between the germline ends. Germline CDR1 and CDR2: SGHRS and YFSETQ. This CDR3 has 14 amino acids. Generated by immunoSEQ multiplex PCR, the TCRdb table keeps only in-frame clones and is missing some. The repertoire includes 35,000 to 40,000 clones, around 90% of them detected once, and about 18% sits in the top ten. This specimen comes from a study of a mutant IDH1 vaccine in newly diagnosed glioma. Study background: Earlier therapy was either radiotherapy, temozolomide, or both, and most got both. Whole-study results and caveats: Pseudoprogression seemed unlinked to shifts in top peripheral T cell clonotypes.

The rearrangement joins TRBV5-1 to TRBJ1-4, with unresolved D. The sample in question was PBMCs, obtained from a glioma patient treated with radiotherapy, temozolomide or both. The source of this sequence is a man aged 18-30 years with glioma. CDR3 in amino acids: CASSLGPANEKLFF. CDR3 DNA: TGCGCCAGCAGCTTGGGGCCCGCTAATGAAAAACTGTTTTTT.